This paragraph reports one T cell receptor (beta chain). The antigen remains undetermined. Trimming pared 2 bases from V and 2 bases from J, leaving 14 bases between. The CDR3 contains 15 residues. Germline lookup yields CDR1 SGHDT and CDR2 YYEEEE. TCRdb keeps only in-frame clones here, not all; method: immunoSEQ multiplex PCR. This table has about a million clones, 70% to 80% appearing once. CD45RA+ naive and CD45RA-negative memory subsets were separated from CD4+ cells. The data are from a study of shared clonotypes between healthy human individuals. Broader study findings: An effect of sequencing depth on clonotype sharing among donors was expected.

The sequence was collected from a man aged 18-30 years in good health. Some clones in this sample may be carry-over from other donors' samples. The sequenced material came from memory CD4+ T cells from PBMCs. Subset reported: CD45RA-negative fraction. The genes are TRBV5-6 and TRBJ2-7; TRBD2 might be the D (6 bases). The CDR3 is CASSFLGSGTYEQYF. CDR3 sequence (DNA): TGTGCCAGCAGCTTTCTGGGTAGCGGCACCTACGAGCAGTACTTC.